This TCR beta chain was obtained from a study of blood T cell repertoires in COVID-19 (dated by TCRdb to the early 2020s). About the study as a whole: Samples from collaborators originated in the United States, Italy and Spain and spanned both the acute and convalescent phases of COVID-19. Samples were obtained from the ongoing ImmuneRACE study (first 160 participants) and from roughly 1,300 subjects provided by 6 global collaborators. Sample metadata almost always included a de-identified subject ID, COVID-19 status, age in years and sex. Where HLA class I and class II types were available, the types were taken from metadata supplied by the sample provider, not from assay-based typing. The material from the prospective study consisted of cDNA or gDNA derived from T cells, B-cell-depleted T cells, or PBMCs. The dataset comprised deeply sampled blood TCRbeta repertoires from subjects exposed to, actively infected with, or recovered from COVID-19. The repertoires were released in a freely available public database intended as a resource for research on the immune response to SARS-CoV-2. On the study overall, not on this receptor specifically: The amount of clinical and demographic metadata varied by source and participant and was provided uncurated.

Each collaborating institution followed its own protocols to collect whole blood in K2EDTA tubes. For TCRbeta analysis, collaborators shipped samples in one of three forms: frozen whole blood, isolated PBMCs, or DNA extracted from either of those sample types. This clone turned up a few times. Its cognate antigen has yet to be identified. Base qualities are missing; no much larger clone stands one base away. The immunoSEQ Assay, a bias-controlled multiplex PCR, was used to amplify TCRbeta CDR3 regions from genomic DNA. Per the original workflow: Within the assay, amplification of reference gene primers was used to estimate how many nucleated cells each sample contained. To quantify the absolute abundance of each unique TCRbeta CDR3 rearrangement, sequence reads were collapsed and filtered. For each sample, productive Simpson clonality was calculated as the square root of Simpson's diversity index over productive rearrangements. This immuneACCESS table, as held by TCRdb, lists in-frame sequences with V and J called but not all clones. Of the missing ones, under half trace to an unresolved V gene in checked studies; the others have no known cause. V, J and clone size were drawn from that table, and D and trimming were deduced from the DNA. The sample table contains roughly 86,000 clones; only one count was recorded for roughly nine tenths of them. Jointly, the top ten make up approximately 4.4% of the sample.

The sequencing sample was made of peripheral blood. The TCR was taken from a middle-aged man with active or convalescent COVID-19.

The CDR3 has the sequence CASSGGTGANQPQHF. The bases are TGTGCCAGCAGTGGCGGGACAGGGGCAAATCAGCCCCAGCATTTT. This receptor chain uses TRBV2 and TRBJ1-5; 10 central nucleotides agree with TRBD1. In the germline V gene, CDR1 corresponds to SNHLY and CDR2 to FYNNEI. Spanning cysteine to phenylalanine, the CDR3 consists of 15 amino acids. The read is trimmed to its CDR3 DNA, 45 bases read in frame from base 1. The germline V and J ends show losses of 4 bases and 4 bases respectively, and no gene match explains 4 bases of the junction. The CDR3 plus the reference TRBV2 and TRBJ1-5 genes for the other parts give the full variable domain: EPEVTQTPSHQVTQMGQEVILRCVPISNHLYFYWYRQILGQKVEFLVSFYNNEISEKSEIFDDQFSVERPDGSNFTLKIRSTKLEDSAMYFCASSGGTGANQPQHFGDGTRLSIL.